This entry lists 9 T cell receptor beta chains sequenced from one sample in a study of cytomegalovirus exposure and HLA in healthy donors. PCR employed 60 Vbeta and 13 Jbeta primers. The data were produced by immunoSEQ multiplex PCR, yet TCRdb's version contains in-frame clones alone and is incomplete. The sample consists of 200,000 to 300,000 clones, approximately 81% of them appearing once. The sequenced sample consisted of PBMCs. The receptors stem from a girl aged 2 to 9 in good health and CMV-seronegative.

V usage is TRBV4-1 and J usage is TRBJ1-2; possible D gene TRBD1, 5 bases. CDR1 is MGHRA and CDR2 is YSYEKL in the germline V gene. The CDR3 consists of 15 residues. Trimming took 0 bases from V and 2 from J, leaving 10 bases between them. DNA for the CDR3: TGCGCCAGCAGCCAAGAGGATCGGGGGAACTATGGCTACACCTTC. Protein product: CASSQEDRGNYGYTF.

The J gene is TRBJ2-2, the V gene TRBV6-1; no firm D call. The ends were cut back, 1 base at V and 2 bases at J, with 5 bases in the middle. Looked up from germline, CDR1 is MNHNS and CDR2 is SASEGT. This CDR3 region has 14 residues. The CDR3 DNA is TGTGCCAGCAGTGAAGATTCAAACACCGGGGAGCTGTTTTTT. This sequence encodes CASSEDSNTGELFF.

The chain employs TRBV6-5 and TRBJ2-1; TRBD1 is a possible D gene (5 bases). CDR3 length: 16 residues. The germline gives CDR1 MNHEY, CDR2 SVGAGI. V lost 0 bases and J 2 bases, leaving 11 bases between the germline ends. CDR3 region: CASSYSGVWTYNEQFF. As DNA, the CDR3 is TGTGCCAGCAGTTACTCAGGGGTGTGGACCTACAATGAGCAGTTCTTC.

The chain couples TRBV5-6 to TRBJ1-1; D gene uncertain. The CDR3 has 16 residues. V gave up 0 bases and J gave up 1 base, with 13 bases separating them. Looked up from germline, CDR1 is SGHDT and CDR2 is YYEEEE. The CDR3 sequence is CASSLGASFSNTEAFF. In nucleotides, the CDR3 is TGTGCCAGCAGCTTGGGGGCCAGCTTCTCGAACACTGAAGCTTTCTTT. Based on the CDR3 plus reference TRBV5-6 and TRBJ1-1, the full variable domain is DAGVTQSPTHLIKTRGQQVTLRCSPKSGHDTVSWYQQALGQGPQFIFQYYEEEERQRGNFPDRFSGHQFPNYSSELNVNALLLGDSALYLCASSLGASFSNTEAFFGQGTRLTVV.

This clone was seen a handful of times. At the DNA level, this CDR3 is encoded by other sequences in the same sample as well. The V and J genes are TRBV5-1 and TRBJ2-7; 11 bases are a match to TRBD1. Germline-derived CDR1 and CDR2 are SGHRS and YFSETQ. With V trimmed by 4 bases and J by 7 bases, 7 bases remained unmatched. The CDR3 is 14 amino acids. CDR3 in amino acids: CASSPGQGAYEQYF. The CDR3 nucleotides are TGCGCCAGCAGCCCCGGACAGGGGGCATATGAGCAGTACTTC.

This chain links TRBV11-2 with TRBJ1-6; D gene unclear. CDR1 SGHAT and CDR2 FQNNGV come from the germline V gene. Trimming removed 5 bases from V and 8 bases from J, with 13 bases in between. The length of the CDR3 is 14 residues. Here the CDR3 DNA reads TGTGCCAGCAGCCCTCGACGGGTTGATTCACCCCTCCACTTT. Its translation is CASSPRRVDSPLHF. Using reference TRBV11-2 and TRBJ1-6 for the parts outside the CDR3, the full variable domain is EAGVAQSPRYKIIEKRQSVAFWCNPISGHATLYWYQQILGQGPKLLIQFQNNGVVDDSQLPKDRFSAERLKGVDSTLKIQPAKLEDSAVYLCASSPRRVDSPLHFGNGTRLTVT.

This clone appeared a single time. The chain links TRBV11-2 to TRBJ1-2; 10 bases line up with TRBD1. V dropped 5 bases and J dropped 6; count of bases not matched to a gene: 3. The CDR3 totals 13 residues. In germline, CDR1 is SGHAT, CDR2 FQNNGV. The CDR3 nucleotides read TGTGCCAGCAGCGCGGACAGGGGGAATGGCTACACCTTC. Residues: CASSADRGNGYTF.

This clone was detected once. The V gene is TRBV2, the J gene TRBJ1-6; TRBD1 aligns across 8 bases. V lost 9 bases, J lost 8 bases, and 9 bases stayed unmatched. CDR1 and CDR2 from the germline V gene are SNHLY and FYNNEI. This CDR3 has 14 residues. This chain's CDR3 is CASSRDRPDSPLHF. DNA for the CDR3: TGTGCCAGTAGCCGGGACAGGCCTGATTCACCCCTCCACTTT.

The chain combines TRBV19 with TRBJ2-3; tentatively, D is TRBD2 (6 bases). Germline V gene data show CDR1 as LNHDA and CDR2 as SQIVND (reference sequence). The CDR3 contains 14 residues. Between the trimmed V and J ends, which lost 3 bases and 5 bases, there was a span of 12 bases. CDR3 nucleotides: TGTGCCAGTAGTATTGGAGGGGAACAAGATACGCAGTATTTT. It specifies CASSIGGEQDTQYF.